This passage covers 16 T cell receptor beta chains from one sample sequenced in a study of human T cells and chemical hapten exposure. Sample time point: patch test 1, 2 weeks after DPC sensitization. Documented treatment: therapeutic diphenylcyclopropenone sensitization with weekly scalp DPC. TCRdb used MiXCR to reprocess the RACE reads, holding one entry per CDR3 protein. Of tens of thousands of distinct CDR3 sequences in the sample, about 31% are singletons; the top ten hold nearly 9%. Sample: whole blood, taken in connection with sensitization to the hapten diphenylcyclopropenone (DPC). All receptors derive from a man aged 35-49 years with alopecia areata. Some clones in this sample may be carry-over from other donors' samples.

This clonotype occurred a few times. The gene calls are TRBV6-2 or TRBV6-3 and TRBJ2-1, with 12 bases that match TRBD2. The V and J ends lost 8 bases and 0 bases, in that order; junction bases with no gene match: 8. The CDR3 has 17 residues. The germline CDR1 and CDR2 sequences are MNHEY and SVGEGT. This CDR3 reads CASLGTSGLISYNEQFF. In DNA, the CDR3 is TGTGCCAGCCTCGGGACTAGCGGGCTCATCTCCTACAATGAGCAGTTCTTC.

This rearrangement joins TRBV7-6 to TRBJ2-3; D uncertain. Trimming cost V 0 bases and J 4 bases, with 5 bases left between them. Per germline, CDR1 SGHVS and CDR2 FNYEAQ. The CDR3 loop spans 13 amino acids. In DNA form, the CDR3 reads TGTGCCAGCAGCTTAGCGCCCGCAGATACGCAGTATTTT. This encodes CASSLAPADTQYF.

The V and J genes are TRBV6-5 and TRBJ2-1, with a weak D call TRBD1 (6 bases). Germline CDR1 MNHEY, CDR2 SVGAGI. Trimming pared 0 bases from V and 10 bases from J, leaving 13 bases between. CDR3 length equals 14 residues. The CDR3 here is CASSYSFTGSEQFF. The CDR3 DNA reads TGTGCCAGCAGTTACTCTTTTACAGGGTCCGAGCAGTTCTTC.

The chain combines TRBV12-3 or TRBV12-4 with TRBJ2-1; D assignment may be TRBD1 or TRBD2 (8 bases each). The CDR3 contains 17 residues. Trimming pared 2 bases from V and 0 bases from J, leaving 14 bases between. The CDR3 loop reads CASSLIAGQASYNEQFF. DNA of the CDR3: TGTGCCAGCAGTTTAATAGCGGGACAGGCCTCCTACAATGAGCAGTTCTTC.

This chain links TRBV18 with TRBJ2-3; possibly TRBD1 for D (5 bases). Germline lookup yields CDR1 KGHSH and CDR2 LQKENI. The length of the CDR3 is 13 residues. Trimming removed 4 bases from V and 6 bases from J, with 11 bases in between. As DNA, the CDR3 is TGTGCCAGCTCACTAACAGGCGCGGATACGCAGTATTTT. This encodes CASSLTGADTQYF. The full variable domain, its missing parts supplied by reference TRBV18 and TRBJ2-3, is NAGVMQNPRHLVRRRGQEARLRCSPMKGHSHVYWYRQLPEEGLKFMVYLQKENIIDESGMPKERFSAEFPKEGPSILRIQQVVRGDSAAYFCASSLTGADTQYFGPGTRLTVL.

The rearrangement uses TRBV28 and TRBJ2-1; tentative D call: TRBD2 (6 bases). V was pared by 7 bases and J by 8 bases, with 15 bases between. Germline CDR1 MDHEN, CDR2 SYDVKM. This CDR3 region has 13 residues. The CDR3 protein is CASTGRGKDEQFF. The CDR3 nucleotides read TGTGCCAGCACCGGGCGGGGAAAAGATGAGCAGTTCTTC. Using reference TRBV28 and TRBJ2-1 for the parts outside the CDR3, the full variable domain is DVKVTQSSRYLVKRTGEKVFLECVQDMDHENMFWYRQDPGLGLRLIYFSYDVKMKEKGDIPEGYSVSREKKERFSLILESASTNQTSMYLCASTGRGKDEQFFGPGTRLTVL.

This clonotype was recorded once. One end of the junction does not line up with germline, which may come from a read error. The genes are TRBV6-6 and TRBJ1-4, with D tentatively TRBD1 (5 bases). In germline, CDR1 is MNHNY, CDR2 SVGAGI (reference sequence). The CDR3 contains 13 residues. As DNA, the CDR3 is TGTGCCGGCAGGGATCTTTCTAATGAAAAACTGTTTTTT. Protein product: CAGRDLSNEKLFF.

The CDR3, as DNA: TGTGCCAGCAGTTATATCGGACTGTCTGACAATGAGCAGTTCTTC. Its protein product is CASSYIGLSDNEQFF. V gene TRBV6-6 combines with J gene TRBJ2-1; possibly TRBD2 for D (5 bases). Trimming removed 3 bases from V and 5 bases from J, with 14 bases in between. Germline CDR1 and CDR2: MNHNY and SVGAGI (reference sequence). CDR3 length equals 15 residues.

The chain carries TRBV11-1 and TRBJ2-7; D might be TRBD1 (6 bases). Germline V gene lookup returns CDR1 SGHAT and CDR2 FQDESV (reference sequence). The V end was cut by 4 bases, the J end by 4 bases, with 8 bases between. The CDR3 is 12 amino acids. The CDR3 loop is CASSSRGYEQYF. The CDR3 DNA sequence: TGTGCCAGCAGCTCCAGGGGATACGAGCAGTACTTC.

The chain links TRBV7-9 to TRBJ1-5; D is ambiguous. The V end was cut by 1 base, the J end by 1 base, with 5 bases between. The CDR3 totals 14 residues. Germline-derived CDR1 and CDR2 are SEHNR and FQNEAQ (reference sequence). The CDR3 sequence: CASSLVGSNQPQHF. The CDR3 nucleotides are TGTGCCAGCAGCTTAGTAGGCAGCAATCAGCCCCAGCATTTT.

V gene TRBV28 combines with J gene TRBJ1-1, with 9 nucleotides matching TRBD1. This CDR3 contains 15 residues. The V gene's germline CDR1 is MDHEN and CDR2 SYDVKM. After removal of 6 bases from V and 3 bases from J, the junction contained 8 bases not matched to a gene. CDR3 sequence: CASRRTGGVYTEAFF. CDR3 DNA: TGTGCCAGCAGGCGCACAGGGGGCGTCTACACTGAAGCTTTCTTT.

The V gene is TRBV12-3 or TRBV12-4, the J gene TRBJ2-5; 7 bases line up with TRBD1. This CDR3 has 13 amino acids. After removal of 7 bases from V and 1 base from J, the junction contained 3 bases not matched to a gene. DNA of the CDR3: TGTGCCAGCAAGGGGGCGGTCCAAGAGACCCAGTACTTC. It is translated as CASKGAVQETQYF.

DNA for the CDR3: TGCGCCAGCAGCCAAGATCCCCTCCTAGCGGGGTTCACAGATACGCAGTATTTT. This translates into CASSQDPLLAGFTDTQYF. The genes are TRBV4-3 and TRBJ2-3; 9 positions match TRBD2. CDR3 size: 18 residues. The germline gives CDR1 LGHNA, CDR2 YSLEER. Losses at the gene ends were 0 bases for V and 2 bases for J; bases not matched to a gene: 9.

This clonotype was picked up one time. V usage is TRBV7-9 and J usage is TRBJ2-7, with 8 positions matching TRBD1. Germline V gives CDR1 SEHNR, CDR2 FQNEAQ (reference sequence). This CDR3 has 15 amino acids. Trimming cost V 5 bases and J 2 bases; bases outside gene matches: 8. CDR3 sequence (DNA): TGTGCCAGCAGCCCCTCGGACAGGGCCACCTACGAGCAGTACTTC. Amino acid sequence: CASSPSDRATYEQYF.

This clonotype was counted between two and nine times. J is TRBJ2-7 and V is TRBV6-5; D gene ambiguous. Trimming removed 0 bases from V and 0 bases from J, with 9 bases in between. In germline, CDR1 is MNHEY, CDR2 SVGAGI. The CDR3 has 15 residues. In DNA form, the CDR3 reads TGTGCCAGCAGTTACTCTTTCACGAGCTCCTACGAGCAGTACTTC. It codes for CASSYSFTSSYEQYF.

This clonotype was counted a few times. CDR3 residues: CASSERLTGTEAFF. The CDR3 nucleotides are TGTGCCAGCAGTGAAAGGCTTACAGGGACTGAAGCTTTCTTT. The V and J genes are TRBV2 and TRBJ1-1; D may be TRBD1 (6 bases). Trimming shortened V by 2 bases and J by 5 bases, and 12 bases separated the two germline ends. The CDR3 has 14 residues. Per germline, CDR1 SNHLY and CDR2 FYNNEI.